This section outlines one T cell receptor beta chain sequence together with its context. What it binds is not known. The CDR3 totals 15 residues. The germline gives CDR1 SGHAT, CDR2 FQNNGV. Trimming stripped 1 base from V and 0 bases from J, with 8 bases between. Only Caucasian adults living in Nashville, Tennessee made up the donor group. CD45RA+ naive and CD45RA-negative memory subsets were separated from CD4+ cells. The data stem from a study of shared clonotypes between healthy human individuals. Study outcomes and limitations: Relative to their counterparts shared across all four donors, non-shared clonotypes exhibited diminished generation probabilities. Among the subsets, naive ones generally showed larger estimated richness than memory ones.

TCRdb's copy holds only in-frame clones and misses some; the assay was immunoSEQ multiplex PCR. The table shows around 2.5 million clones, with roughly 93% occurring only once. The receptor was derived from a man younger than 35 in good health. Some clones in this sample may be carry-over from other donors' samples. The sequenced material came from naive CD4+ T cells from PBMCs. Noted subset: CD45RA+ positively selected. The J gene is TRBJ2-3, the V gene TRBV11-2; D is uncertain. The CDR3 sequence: CASSLVGQSTDTQYF. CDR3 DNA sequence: TGTGCCAGCAGCTTAGTAGGGCAGAGCACAGATACGCAGTATTTT.